Following are 4 T cell receptor beta chains from one sample sequenced in a study of T cell responses to AZD1222 COVID-19 vaccine. Sequencing used immunoSEQ multiplex PCR; TCRdb keeps in-frame clones, though not all of them. The data contain more than 150,000 clones, roughly 92% of them singletons. The specimen was peripheral blood, collected on day 0 of AZD1222 vaccination. These receptors were taken from an adult in good health.

The chain links TRBV24-1 to TRBJ2-1; D might be TRBD1 (7 bases). CDR3 size: 13 residues. The V gene's germline CDR1 is KGHDR and CDR2 SFDVKD. V gave up 8 bases and J gave up 9 bases, with 16 bases separating them. The CDR3 coding sequence is TGTGCCACCAAGCAGGGGGGCATCAGTGAGCAGTTCTTC. Translated, it gives CATKQGGISEQFF.

This chain joins TRBV7-2 and TRBJ1-2; a weak D match, TRBD1 (5 bases). Germline values: CDR1 SGHTA, CDR2 FQGNSA. The germline V and J ends were trimmed by 1 base and 5 bases, with 14 bases remaining between them. The CDR3 is 15 amino acids. CDR3 bases: TGTGCCAGCAGCTTAGGCGGGGGGTGGAATTATGGCTACACCTTC. Protein: CASSLGGGWNYGYTF.

This chain links TRBV7-2 with TRBJ1-2, with a possible D match to TRBD1 (6 bases). The CDR3 extends over 15 amino acids. Germline-derived CDR1 and CDR2 are SGHTA and FQGNSA. Trimming cost V 1 base and J 4 bases, with 13 bases left between them. In DNA, the CDR3 is TGTGCCAGCAGCTTAGGGGACACTATTATCTATGGCTACACCTTC. As protein: CASSLGDTIIYGYTF.

The V call is TRBV7-9, the J call TRBJ2-1; weak D call: TRBD2 (5 bases). Germline V CDR1 and CDR2: SEHNR, FQNEAQ (reference sequence). The germline V and J ends were trimmed by 5 bases and 2 bases, with 13 bases remaining between them. The CDR3 extends over 15 amino acids. The chain's CDR3 is CASSIRLAPYNEQFF. For the CDR3, the DNA is TGTGCCAGCAGCATCCGCCTAGCTCCCTACAATGAGCAGTTCTTC.